The 23 T cell receptor beta chains below all came from one sample that was sequenced in a study of blood T cell repertoires in COVID-19. Here immunoSEQ multiplex PCR was the method, and the copy in TCRdb shows in-frame clones only, minus some. This sample has hundreds of thousands of clones, with 89% found just once. Specimen: peripheral blood. These receptors originate from a man in his 60s who had recovered from COVID-19.

The CDR3 is CASSQEGAGSPEQYF. CDR3 nucleotide sequence: TGTGCCAGCAGCCAAGAAGGGGCTGGGTCACCCGAGCAGTACTTC. This chain links TRBV4-2 with TRBJ2-7; possibly TRBD1 for D (5 bases). Germline-derived CDR1 and CDR2 are LGHNA and YNFKEQ. V was cut by 0 bases and J by 6 bases, with 15 bases left in between. The CDR3 contains 15 residues.

Regarding this clone: Other nucleotide sequences from this sample produce the same CDR3. The J gene is TRBJ2-2, the V gene TRBV2; 7 bases align to TRBD1. This CDR3 spans 13 amino acids. Germline-derived CDR1 and CDR2 are SNHLY and FYNNEI. V lost 5 bases and J lost 4; bases outside the gene matches: 1. The CDR3 is CASSRQGTGELFF. The CDR3 coding sequence is TGTGCCAGCAGTCGACAGGGCACCGGGGAGCTGTTTTTT. The full variable domain, in which reference TRBV2 and TRBJ2-2 provide the parts outside the CDR3, is EPEVTQTPSHQVTQMGQEVILRCVPISNHLYFYWYRQILGQKVEFLVSFYNNEISEKSEIFDDQFSVERPDGSNFTLKIRSTKLEDSAMYFCASSRQGTGELFFGEGSRLTVL.

The sample holds a few counts of this clone. The V and J genes are TRBV11-2 and TRBJ1-2, with TRBD1 identical over 7 bases. Germline lookup yields CDR1 SGHAT and CDR2 FQNNGV. The J segment lost 7 bases and the V segment lost 5 bases, leaving 7 bases of the junction unmatched. CDR3 length: 13 residues. CDR3 region: CASSNDRVVGYTF. In DNA form, the CDR3 reads TGTGCCAGCAGCAACGACAGGGTGGTTGGCTACACCTTC.

This chain links TRBV28 with TRBJ1-1; 10 bases are shared with TRBD1. J was trimmed by 6 bases and V by 6 bases; bases with no gene match: 10. The CDR3 is made up of 15 amino acids. Germline CDR1 and CDR2: MDHEN and SYDVKM. Written as DNA, the CDR3 is TGTGCCAGCAGCTCCCTGGGGACAGGGGACCCTGAAGCTTTCTTT. Amino acid sequence: CASSSLGTGDPEAFF.

This rearrangement joins TRBV7-9 to TRBJ2-7; TRBD2 matches at 7 bases. The CDR3 length is 12 residues. V dropped 6 bases and J dropped 7; count of bases not matched to a gene: 6. Germline loops: CDR1 SEHNR, CDR2 FQNEAQ (reference sequence). CDR3 DNA: TGTGCCAGCAGTGCAGTCGGGAGGGAGCAGTACTTC. This encodes CASSAVGREQYF.

The V call is TRBV5-6, the J call TRBJ1-2, with D possibly being TRBD1 (5 bases). In germline, CDR1 is SGHDT, CDR2 YYEEEE. The CDR3 loop spans 13 amino acids. V was shortened by 3 bases and J by 8 bases, with 14 bases between the two germline ends. The CDR3 is CASSSDSLRGYTF. CDR3 nucleotides: TGTGCCAGCAGCTCTGACAGCCTCCGAGGCTACACCTTC.

The chain employs TRBV6-5 and TRBJ1-2; 7 bases line up with TRBD1. With 11 bases clipped from V and 2 bases from J, the junction kept 11 bases outside the gene matches. The CDR3 spans 14 residues. Germline CDR1 is MNHEY and CDR2 is SVGAGI. The CDR3 sequence is CACNRGTANYGYTF. CDR3 nucleotides: TGTGCCTGCAACCGGGGGACAGCAAACTATGGCTACACCTTC.

This chain links TRBV4-1 with TRBJ1-2, with TRBD1 matching 12 bases. Looked up from germline, CDR1 is MGHRA and CDR2 is YSYEKL. The CDR3 spans 18 residues. Trimming at V came to 1 base and at J to 4 bases, leaving 10 bases not matched to a gene. CDR3 loop: CASSQVGTGGFIGYGYTF. The CDR3 DNA reads as TGCGCCAGCAGCCAAGTTGGGACAGGGGGCTTTATAGGCTATGGCTACACCTTC.

J is TRBJ2-6 and V is TRBV4-1, with D possibly TRBD1 on 6 matching bases. The germline V gene encodes CDR1 MGHRA and CDR2 YSYEKL. The CDR3 contains 19 residues. Deletions cut 0 bases from V and 2 bases from J, with 17 bases between. The CDR3 spells CASSQDVNRVQAGANVLTF. In DNA, the CDR3 is TGCGCCAGCAGCCAAGATGTAAACAGGGTACAGGCTGGGGCCAACGTCCTGACTTTC.

The chain employs TRBV19 and TRBJ2-7; no definite D call. The CDR3 is 13 amino acids. V lost 5 bases to trimming and J lost 6 bases, with 14 bases between them. CDR1 LNHDA and CDR2 SQIVND come from the germline V gene (reference sequence). The CDR3 protein is CASSAASRLEQYF. The CDR3 DNA reads as TGTGCCAGTAGTGCGGCCAGTCGGCTCGAGCAGTACTTC.

The J gene is TRBJ1-1, the V gene TRBV9; TRBD1 matches 9 bases. J lost 6 bases, V lost 7 bases, and 10 bases had no gene match. Germline V gives CDR1 SGDLS, CDR2 YYNGEE. This CDR3 is built from 14 residues. This CDR3 is CASSTTGGAAEAFF. The CDR3 DNA follows: TGTGCCAGCTCAACAACAGGGGGCGCCGCTGAAGCTTTCTTT.

This rearrangement joins TRBV19 to TRBJ2-1; D perhaps matches TRBD1 (6 bases). This CDR3 region has 18 residues. Germline CDR1 LNHDA, CDR2 SQIVND (reference sequence). V lost 1 base to trimming and J lost 2 bases, with 18 bases between them. CDR3 bases: TGTGCCAGTAGTATAGTATTAGGGGGTAGAAACCCCTACAATGAGCAGTTCTTC. This codes for CASSIVLGGRNPYNEQFF.

This clone has a single count. The chain links TRBV5-1 to TRBJ2-7, with TRBD1 identical over 7 bases. The junction had 10 bases not matched to a gene; V was cut back by 6 bases and J by 1 base. Germline CDR1 reads SGHRS; CDR2 reads YFSETQ. CDR3 length: 15 residues. CDR3 protein: CASTYGMTGSYEQYF. The CDR3 DNA sequence: TGCGCCAGCACCTATGGGATGACAGGGTCCTACGAGCAGTACTTC.

The genes are TRBV19 and TRBJ2-3; TRBD2 is a possible D gene (6 bases). Trimming removed 9 bases at V and 0 bases at J, with 16 bases between. Per the germline V gene, CDR1 is LNHDA and CDR2 is SQIVND (reference sequence). The CDR3 is made up of 15 amino acids. The CDR3 spells CASALGGTSTDTQYF. The DNA of the CDR3 is TGTGCCAGCGCCCTTGGGGGGACTAGCACAGATACGCAGTATTTT. The variable domain in full, completed from reference TRBV19 and TRBJ2-3, reads DGGITQSPKYLFRKEGQNVTLSCEQNLNHDAMYWYRQDPGQGLRLIYYSQIVNDFQKGDIAEGYSVSREKKESFPLTVTSAQKNPTAFYLCASALGGTSTDTQYFGPGTRLTVL.

The chain has TRBV18 and TRBJ1-1; TRBD1 might be the D (5 bases). The CDR3 has 13 amino acids. CDR1 is KGHSH, CDR2 LQKENI, per germline. V lost 6 bases to trimming and J lost 1 base, with 9 bases between them. The CDR3 protein is CASSSQGNTEAFF. In nucleotides, the CDR3 is TGTGCCAGCTCGTCTCAGGGGAACACTGAAGCTTTCTTT.

On this clone: At one end, the junction sequence differs from germline, possibly due to a read error. This chain uses TRBV7-7 with TRBJ2-3; tentatively, D is TRBD2 (5 bases). The CDR3 is made up of 15 amino acids. Germline CDR1 is SSHAT and CDR2 is FNYEAQ (reference sequence). The DNA of the CDR3 is TGTGCTAGCAGCTTAGGAGTAGCGCCCACAGATACGCAGTATTTT. Its translation is CASSLGVAPTDTQYF.

Points on this clone: The identical CDR3 is also encoded by other nucleotide sequences in the sample. The chain links TRBV9 to TRBJ2-5, with TRBD1 matching 8 bases. The CDR3 consists of 13 residues. After removal of 2 bases from V and 5 bases from J, the junction contained 2 bases not matched to a gene. Germline V gene data show CDR1 as SGDLS and CDR2 as YYNGEE. In nucleotides, the CDR3 is TGTGCCAGCAGCGTGGGACAGGAGGAGACCCAGTACTTC. As protein: CASSVGQEETQYF.

The chain has TRBV9 and TRBJ2-1, with 7 bases lining up with TRBD1. Germline-derived CDR1 and CDR2 are SGDLS and YYNGEE. The CDR3 contains 14 residues. Germline trimming cut 4 bases from V and 5 bases from J; bases unmatched to any gene: 6. In nucleotides, the CDR3 is TGTGCCAGCAGCCAACAGGGGTCTAACAATGAGCAGTTCTTC. It translates to CASSQQGSNNEQFF.

This chain links TRBV10-3 with TRBJ2-2; 7 nucleotides align to TRBD1. The germline V gene has CDR1 ENHRY and CDR2 SYGVKD. This CDR3 region has 16 residues. The trim removed 5 bases at V and 2 bases at J, leaving 8 bases unmatched. CDR3 DNA: TGTGCCATCAGTAACCCACAGGGGACCAACACCGGGGAGCTGTTTTTT. It is translated as CAISNPQGTNTGELFF.

This clone was seen more than once but under ten times. The chain is built from TRBV7-9 and TRBJ2-2; weak D call: TRBD1 (6 bases). The germline CDR1 and CDR2 sequences are SEHNR and FQNEAQ (reference sequence). The CDR3 has 14 amino acids. The ends were cut back, 1 base at V and 7 bases at J, with 10 bases in the middle. CDR3 in DNA: TGTGCCAGCAGCTTAGATTGGACAGTCGGGGAGCTGTTTTTT. Translation: CASSLDWTVGELFF.

This clone was recorded a few times. The CDR3 nucleotides read TGTGCCAGCAGCTGGGGGACAGGGATTGCTTCACCCCTCCACTTT. It translates to CASSWGTGIASPLHF. The chain has TRBV7-2 and TRBJ1-6, with 9 bases that match TRBD1. CDR3 length: 15 amino acids. Unmatched junction bases numbered 7, after V lost 4 bases and J lost 9 bases. Per the germline V gene, CDR1 is SGHTA and CDR2 is FQGNSA.

This clone was detected ten times or more. This chain's CDR3 is CASSFGQGDQPQHF. The DNA of the CDR3 is TGTGCCAGCAGCTTCGGACAGGGGGATCAGCCCCAGCATTTT. The V call is TRBV7-6, the J call TRBJ1-5, with TRBD1 matching 10 bases. The V and J ends lost 3 bases and 5 bases, in that order; junction bases with no gene match: 1. Looked up from germline, CDR1 is SGHVS and CDR2 is FNYEAQ. The CDR3 loop spans 14 amino acids.

The rearrangement joins TRBV6-5 to TRBJ2-3; D perhaps matches TRBD2 (7 bases). The V gene's germline CDR1 is MNHEY and CDR2 SVGAGI. The CDR3 extends over 15 amino acids. Trimming removed 7 bases at V and 8 bases at J, with 22 bases between. In DNA, the CDR3 is TGTGCCAGCACCTTGGGGGGGGCGGGGTATGGTACGCAGTATTTT. It codes for CASTLGGAGYGTQYF.